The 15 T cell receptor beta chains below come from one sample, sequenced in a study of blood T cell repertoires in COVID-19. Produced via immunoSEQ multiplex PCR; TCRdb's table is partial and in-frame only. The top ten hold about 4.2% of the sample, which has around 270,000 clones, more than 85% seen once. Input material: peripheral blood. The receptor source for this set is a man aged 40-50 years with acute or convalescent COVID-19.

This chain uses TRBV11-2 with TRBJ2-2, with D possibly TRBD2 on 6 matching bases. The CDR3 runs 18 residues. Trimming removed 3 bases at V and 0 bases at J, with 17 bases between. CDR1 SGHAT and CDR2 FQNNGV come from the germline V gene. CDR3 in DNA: TGTGCCAGCAGCTTTCCCACCAAATCGGGGGCGAACACCGGGGAGCTGTTTTTT. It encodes CASSFPTKSGANTGELFF.

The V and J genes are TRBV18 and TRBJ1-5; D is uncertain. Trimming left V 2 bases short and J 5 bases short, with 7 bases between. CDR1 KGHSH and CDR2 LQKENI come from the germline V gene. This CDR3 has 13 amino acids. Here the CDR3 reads CASSPEDDQPQHF. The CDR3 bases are TGTGCCAGCTCACCAGAGGATGATCAGCCCCAGCATTTT.

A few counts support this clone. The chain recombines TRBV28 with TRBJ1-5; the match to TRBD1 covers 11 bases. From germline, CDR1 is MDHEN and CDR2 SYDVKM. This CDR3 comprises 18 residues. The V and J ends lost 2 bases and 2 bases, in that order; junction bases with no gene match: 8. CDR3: CASSLEDRGRNGNQPQHF. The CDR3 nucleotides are TGTGCCAGCAGTTTAGAGGACAGGGGGCGCAACGGCAATCAGCCCCAGCATTTT.

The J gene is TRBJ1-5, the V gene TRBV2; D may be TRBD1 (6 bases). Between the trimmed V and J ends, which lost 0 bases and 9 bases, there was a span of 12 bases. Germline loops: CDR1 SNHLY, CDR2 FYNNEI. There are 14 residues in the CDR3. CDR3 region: CASSEAGALGPQHF. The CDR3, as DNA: TGTGCCAGCAGTGAAGCGGGGGCTTTAGGGCCCCAGCATTTT.

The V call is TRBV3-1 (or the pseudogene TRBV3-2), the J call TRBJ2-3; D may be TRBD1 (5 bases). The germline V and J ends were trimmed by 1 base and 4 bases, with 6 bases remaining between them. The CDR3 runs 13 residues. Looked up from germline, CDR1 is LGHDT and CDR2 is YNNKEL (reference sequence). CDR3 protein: CASSQVRADTQYF. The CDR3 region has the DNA TGTGCCAGCAGCCAAGTCAGGGCAGATACGCAGTATTTT.

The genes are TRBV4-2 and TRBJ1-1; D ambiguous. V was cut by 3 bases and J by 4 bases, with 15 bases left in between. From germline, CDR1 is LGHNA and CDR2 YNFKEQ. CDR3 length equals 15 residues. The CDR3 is CASSQPSNRATEAFF. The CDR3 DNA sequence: TGTGCCAGCAGCCAGCCCAGCAACAGAGCCACTGAAGCTTTCTTT.

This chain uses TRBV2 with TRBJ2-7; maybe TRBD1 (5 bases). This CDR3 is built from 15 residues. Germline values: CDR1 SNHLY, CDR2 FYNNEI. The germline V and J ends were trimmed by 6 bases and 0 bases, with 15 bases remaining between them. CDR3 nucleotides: TGTGCCAGCAGCCTCCGCAGGGCGAGCTCCTACGAGCAGTACTTC. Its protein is CASSLRRASSYEQYF.

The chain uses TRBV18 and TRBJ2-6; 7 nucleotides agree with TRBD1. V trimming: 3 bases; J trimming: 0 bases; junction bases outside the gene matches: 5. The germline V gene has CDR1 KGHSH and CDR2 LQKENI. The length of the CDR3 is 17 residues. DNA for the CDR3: TGTGCCAGCTCACCCGGACAGGTCGTCTCTGGGGCCAACGTCCTGACTTTC. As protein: CASSPGQVVSGANVLTF.

CDR3 loop: CASSSGGADSGYEQYF. As DNA, the CDR3 is TGTGCCAGCAGTTCCGGAGGGGCGGACTCCGGCTACGAGCAGTACTTC. The chain couples TRBV11-2 to TRBJ2-7, with D perhaps TRBD2 (6 bases). This CDR3 is 16 amino acids long. The germline V gene encodes CDR1 SGHAT and CDR2 FQNNGV. With 6 bases removed from V and 3 bases from J, the gap between germline ends came to 21 bases.

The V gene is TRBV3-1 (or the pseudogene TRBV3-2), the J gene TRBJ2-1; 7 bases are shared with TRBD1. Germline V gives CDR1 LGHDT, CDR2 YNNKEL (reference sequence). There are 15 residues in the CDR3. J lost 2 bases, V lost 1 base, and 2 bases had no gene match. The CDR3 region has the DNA TGTGCCAGCAGCCAAGGACAGGGAACCTACAATGAGCAGTTCTTC. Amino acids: CASSQGQGTYNEQFF.

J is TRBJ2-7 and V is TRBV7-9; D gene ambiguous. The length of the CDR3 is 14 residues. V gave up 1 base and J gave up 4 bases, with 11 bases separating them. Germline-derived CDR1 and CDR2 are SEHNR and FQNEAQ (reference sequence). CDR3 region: CASSLGQYEYEQYF. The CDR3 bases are TGTGCCAGCAGCTTAGGGCAGTACGAATACGAGCAGTACTTC.

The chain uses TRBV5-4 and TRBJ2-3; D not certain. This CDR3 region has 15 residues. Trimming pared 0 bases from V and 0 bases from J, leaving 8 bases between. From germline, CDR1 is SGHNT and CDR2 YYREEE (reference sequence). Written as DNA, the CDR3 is TGTGCCAGCAGCTTGGATGTCTTCAGCACAGATACGCAGTATTTT. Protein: CASSLDVFSTDTQYF. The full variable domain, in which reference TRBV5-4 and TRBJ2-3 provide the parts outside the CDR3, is ETGVTQSPTHLIKTRGQQVTLRCSSQSGHNTVSWYQQALGQGPQFIFQYYREEENGRGNFPPRFSGLQFPNYSSELNVNALELDDSALYLCASSLDVFSTDTQYFGPGTRLTVL.

The CDR3 reads CASSPMRGNQPQHF. CDR3 DNA sequence: TGTGCCAGCAGTCCAATGCGGGGCAATCAGCCCCAGCATTTT. The chain employs TRBV7-2 and TRBJ1-5; no definite D call. Germline V lookup: CDR1 SGHTA, CDR2 FQGNSA. The CDR3 runs to 14 residues. The V end lost 6 bases, the J end lost 2 bases, and 11 bases lay between the germline ends. Full variable domain (rest looked up from reference TRBV7-2 and TRBJ1-5): GAGVSQSPSNKVTEKGKDVELRCDPISGHTALYWYRQSLGQGLEFLIYFQGNSAPDKSGLPSDRFSAERTGGSVSTLTIQRTQQEDSAVYLCASSPMRGNQPQHFGDGTRLSIL.

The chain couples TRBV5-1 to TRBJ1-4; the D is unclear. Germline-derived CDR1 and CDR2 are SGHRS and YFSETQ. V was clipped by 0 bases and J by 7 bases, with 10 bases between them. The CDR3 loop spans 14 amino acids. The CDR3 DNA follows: TGCGCCAGCAGCTTGGGGCGGGGAGGTGAAAAACTGTTTTTT. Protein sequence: CASSLGRGGEKLFF.

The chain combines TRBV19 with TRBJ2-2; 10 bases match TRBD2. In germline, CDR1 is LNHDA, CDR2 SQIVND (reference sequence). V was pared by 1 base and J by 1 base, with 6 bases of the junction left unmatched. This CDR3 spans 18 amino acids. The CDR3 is CASSIGAGGTRNTGELFF. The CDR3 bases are TGTGCCAGTAGTATAGGAGCGGGGGGGACTCGGAACACCGGGGAGCTGTTTTTT. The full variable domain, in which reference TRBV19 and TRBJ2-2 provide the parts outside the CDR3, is DGGITQSPKYLFRKEGQNVTLSCEQNLNHDAMYWYRQDPGQGLRLIYYSQIVNDFQKGDIAEGYSVSREKKESFPLTVTSAQKNPTAFYLCASSIGAGGTRNTGELFFGEGSRLTVL.